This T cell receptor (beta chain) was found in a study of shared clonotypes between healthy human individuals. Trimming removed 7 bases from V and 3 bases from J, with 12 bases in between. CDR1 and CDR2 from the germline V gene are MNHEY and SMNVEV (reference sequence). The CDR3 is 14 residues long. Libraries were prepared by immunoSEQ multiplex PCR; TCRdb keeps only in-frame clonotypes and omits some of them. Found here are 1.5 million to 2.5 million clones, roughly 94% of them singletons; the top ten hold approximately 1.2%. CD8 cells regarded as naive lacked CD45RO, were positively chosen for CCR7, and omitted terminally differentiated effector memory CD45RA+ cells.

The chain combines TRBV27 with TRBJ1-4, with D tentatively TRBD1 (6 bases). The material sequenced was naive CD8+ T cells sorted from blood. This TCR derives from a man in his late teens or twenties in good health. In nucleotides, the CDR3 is TGTGCCAGCACCGCGACAGGTTCTAATGAAAAACTGTTTTTT. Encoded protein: CASTATGSNEKLFF.